This record concerns one TCR beta chain sequence. Its antigen is unknown. This entry is derived from a study of blood T cells in healthy people across ages. Turning to the study itself: Template switching captured about one barcoded beta molecule per two T cells. Study observations and caveats: TCR beta diversity per million T cells fell roughly linearly with age.

Combining a sample-barcoded 5' primer with a J-beta primer mix, a second PCR ran for about 7 to 12 cycles. A template-switch adaptor that had 12 random nucleotides put a tag on each cDNA molecule. TCRdb re-called the 5' RACE reads through MiXCR, storing one row per CDR3 protein. The top ten hold around 25% of the sample, which has some 860,000 distinct CDR3 sequences, around three fifths seen once. V lost 5 bases and J lost 11; bases outside the gene matches: 14. The CDR3 is 15 amino acids. CDR1 and CDR2 from the germline V gene are MDHEN and SYDVKM. V usage is TRBV28 and J usage is TRBJ1-5, with TRBD1 identical over 8 bases. This TCR was recovered from a man aged 40-49 years in good health. Specimen: blood. CDR3 sequence (DNA): TGTGCCAGCAGTCCCCAGGACAGGGCCGCGTCAGCCCAGCATTTT. Protein product: CASSPQDRAASAQHF.